This entry lists 30 T cell receptor beta chains sequenced from one sample in a study of cytomegalovirus exposure and HLA in healthy donors. The PCR employed 60 Vbeta primers together with 13 Jbeta primers. The assay was immunoSEQ multiplex PCR, and TCRdb's table has in-frame clones only and misses some. The table records 150,000 to 200,000 clones, around 79% of them present only once. Sequences were obtained from PBMCs. The receptors were sampled from a woman between 50 and 59 years old in good health and CMV-seronegative.

V is TRBV7-6 and J is TRBJ1-1; D perhaps matches TRBD1 (6 bases). Trimming stripped 2 bases from V and 5 bases from J, with 9 bases between. The CDR3 sequence is 13 residues long. Looked up from germline, CDR1 is SGHVS and CDR2 is FNYEAQ. The CDR3 nucleotides are TGTGCCAGCAGCTTAAACAGGGTAACTGAAGCTTTCTTT. Encoded protein: CASSLNRVTEAFF. Based on the CDR3 plus reference TRBV7-6 and TRBJ1-1, the full variable domain is GAGVSQSPRYKVTKRGQDVALRCDPISGHVSLYWYRQALGQGPEFLTYFNYEAQQDKSGLPNDRFSAERPEGSISTLTIQRTEQRDSAMYRCASSLNRVTEAFFGQGTRLTVV.

The rearrangement uses TRBV28 and TRBJ1-1, with D hard to call. This CDR3 has 11 amino acids. Trimming stripped 2 bases from V and 7 bases from J, with 5 bases between. Germline CDR1 MDHEN, CDR2 SYDVKM. The CDR3 nucleotides are TGTGCCAGCAGTTTAGAGTTTGAAGCTTTCTTT. It yields the protein CASSLEFEAFF. Looking up the rest from reference TRBV28 and TRBJ1-1 gives the full variable domain: DVKVTQSSRYLVKRTGEKVFLECVQDMDHENMFWYRQDPGLGLRLIYFSYDVKMKEKGDIPEGYSVSREKKERFSLILESASTNQTSMYLCASSLEFEAFFGQGTRLTVV.

J is TRBJ2-6 and V is TRBV5-1, with no clear D. CDR3 length: 15 residues. CDR1 and CDR2 (germline): SGHRS, YFSETQ. Trimming stripped 3 bases from V and 1 base from J, with 8 bases between. CDR3 in amino acids: CASSSQPSGANVLTF. The CDR3 coding sequence is TGCGCCAGCAGCTCACAACCGTCTGGGGCCAACGTCCTGACTTTC.

The rearrangement uses TRBV5-1 and TRBJ2-1; TRBD1 aligns across 8 bases. CDR1 is SGHRS, CDR2 YFSETQ, per germline. The CDR3 runs 12 residues. V dropped 0 bases and J dropped 15; count of bases not matched to a gene: 5. CDR3 sequence reads: CASSLDRGVPFF. The CDR3 DNA reads as TGCGCCAGCAGCTTGGACAGGGGGGTACCGTTCTTC.

The rearrangement uses TRBV18 and TRBJ1-6; the D gene is possibly TRBD1 (6 bases). The V gene lost 3 bases and the J gene lost 3 bases, with 9 bases spanning the gap. Germline-derived CDR1 and CDR2 are KGHSH and LQKENI. CDR3 length: 15 residues. Written as DNA, the CDR3 is TGTGCCAGCTCACCGGACAGCCGCTATAATTCACCCCTCCACTTT. This codes for CASSPDSRYNSPLHF.

The V and J genes are TRBV5-1 and TRBJ2-5; 7 bases line up with TRBD2. Per the germline V gene, CDR1 is SGHRS and CDR2 is YFSETQ. The CDR3 runs to 14 residues. J was trimmed by 4 bases and V by 2 bases; bases with no gene match: 5. The DNA of the CDR3 is TGCGCCAGCAGCTTCCGGGGGGAGGGAGAGACCCAGTACTTC. Translating gives CASSFRGEGETQYF. Supplemented by reference TRBV5-1 and TRBJ2-5, the full variable domain reads KAGVTQTPRYLIKTRGQQVTLSCSPISGHRSVSWYQQTPGQGLQFLFEYFSETQRNKGNFPGRFSGRQFSNSRSEMNVSTLELGDSALYLCASSFRGEGETQYFGPGTRLLVL.

This chain joins TRBV7-3 and TRBJ2-1; TRBD2 aligns across 7 bases. CDR3 size: 16 residues. With V trimmed by 5 bases and J by 7 bases, 14 bases remained unmatched. Germline lookup yields CDR1 SGHTA and CDR2 FQGTGA. This chain's CDR3 is CASSLTGTGGLNEQFF. The CDR3 coding sequence is TGTGCCAGCAGCCTGACCGGGACGGGGGGTTTGAATGAGCAGTTCTTC.

CDR3 region: CASSYKKTGRDEQFF. DNA for the CDR3: TGTGCCAGCAGCTATAAAAAAACCGGGAGGGATGAGCAGTTCTTC. This rearrangement joins TRBV7-2 to TRBJ2-1; 8 bases agree with TRBD2. CDR3 size: 15 residues. Germline CDR1 reads SGHTA; CDR2 reads FQGNSA. After removal of 4 bases from V and 8 bases from J, the junction contained 10 bases not matched to a gene.

A few counts support this clone. V and J are TRBV6-4 and TRBJ1-1, with D unclear. V lost 6 bases to trimming and J lost 0 bases, with 8 bases between them. The CDR3 consists of 13 residues. Germline V gene lookup returns CDR1 MRHNA and CDR2 SNTAGT. DNA for the CDR3: TGTGCCAGCAGGGAGAACTTGAACACTGAAGCTTTCTTT. This sequence encodes CASRENLNTEAFF.

The chain has TRBV2 and TRBJ1-1; 7 nucleotides match TRBD1. J gave up 0 bases and V 7 bases, and 5 bases lay outside the gene matches. CDR3 length: 14 amino acids. Germline CDR1 reads SNHLY; CDR2 reads FYNNEI. The CDR3 sequence: CASKQTGMNTEAFF. The CDR3 DNA follows: TGTGCCAGCAAACAGACAGGGATGAACACTGAAGCTTTCTTT.

The chain recombines TRBV11-3 with TRBJ2-7; D may be TRBD1 (6 bases). Germline CDR1 SGHNT, CDR2 YENEEA. This CDR3 is built from 13 residues. Trimming took off 8 bases at V and 4 bases at J, with 15 bases between the two ends. DNA of the CDR3: TGTGCCAGCTCCACGGGACACAGTTACGAGCAGTACTTC. Translation: CASSTGHSYEQYF. Combining the CDR3 with reference TRBV11-3 and TRBJ2-7 gives the whole variable domain EAGVVQSPRYKIIEKKQPVAFWCNPISGHNTLYWYLQNLGQGPELLIRYENEEAVDDSQLPKDRFSAERLKGVDSTLKIQPAELGDSAVYLCASSTGHSYEQYFGPGTRLTVT.

The chain joins TRBV18 to TRBJ2-2; a possible D gene is TRBD1 (6 bases). The CDR3 totals 14 residues. Trimming shortened V by 6 bases and J by 2 bases, and 10 bases separated the two germline ends. From germline, CDR1 is KGHSH and CDR2 LQKENI. As DNA, the CDR3 is TGTGCCAGCTCCTACAGGGATAACACCGGGGAGCTGTTTTTT. It translates to CASSYRDNTGELFF.

V and J are TRBV7-2 and TRBJ1-1, with D possibly matching TRBD1 (5 bases). Germline V gives CDR1 SGHTA, CDR2 FQGNSA. The V and J ends lost 7 bases and 0 bases respectively, with 18 bases between them. CDR3 length: 16 amino acids. The CDR3 coding sequence is TGTGCCAGCACCTCTTCCGGGACTTTAATGAACACTGAAGCTTTCTTT. Translation gives CASTSSGTLMNTEAFF.

This clone was seen a few times. This rearrangement joins TRBV6-6 to TRBJ1-5, with D perhaps TRBD1 (5 bases). V lost 7 bases to trimming and J lost 6 bases, with 13 bases between them. In germline, CDR1 is MNHNY, CDR2 SVGAGI (reference sequence). The CDR3 runs 13 residues. In DNA, the CDR3 is TGTGCCAGCACAGCAGGGTACGGTCAGCCCCAGCATTTT. It is translated as CASTAGYGQPQHF.

V usage is TRBV11-2 and J usage is TRBJ1-1; D unresolved. V dropped 0 bases and J dropped 4 bases, with 18 bases sitting between them. Germline CDR1 reads SGHAT; CDR2 reads FQNNGV. This CDR3 is 17 amino acids long. The chain's CDR3 is CASSLEVARRASTEAFF. CDR3 coding DNA: TGTGCCAGCAGCTTAGAGGTGGCAAGGCGGGCGAGCACTGAAGCTTTCTTT.

This chain uses TRBV28 with TRBJ2-2; D not resolved. V lost 4 bases and J lost 1, with 7 bases in between. There are 14 residues in the CDR3. In germline, CDR1 is MDHEN, CDR2 SYDVKM. CDR3 bases: TGTGCCAGCAGTTACCAGCGGAACACCGGGGAGCTGTTTTTT. Translating it yields CASSYQRNTGELFF.

This chain joins TRBV6-5 and TRBJ1-1; the match to TRBD1 covers 8 bases. Trimming took 8 bases from V and 7 from J; bases not matched to a gene: 6. The length of the CDR3 is 12 residues. CDR1 and CDR2 (germline): MNHEY, SVGAGI. CDR3 protein: CASSRDRLEAFF. As DNA, the CDR3 is TGTGCCAGCTCTAGGGACAGGCTTGAAGCTTTCTTT.

The genes are TRBV9 and TRBJ2-1; 13 nucleotides agree with TRBD2. This CDR3 is built from 16 residues. The germline V gene encodes CDR1 SGDLS and CDR2 YYNGEE. Trimming cost V 4 bases and J 8 bases; bases outside gene matches: 9. The CDR3 region has the DNA TGTGCCAGCAGCCGAACTAGCGGGAGGGCACGCGATGAGCAGTTCTTC. This codes for CASSRTSGRARDEQFF.

This chain links TRBV4-3 with TRBJ2-1; the match to TRBD2 covers 13 bases. Trimming removed 5 bases from V and 6 bases from J; junction bases left unmatched: 7. Looked up from germline, CDR1 is LGHNA and CDR2 is YSLEER. The CDR3 contains 16 residues. The CDR3 coding sequence is TGCGCCAGCAGCAATGGACTAGCGGGGGCCCTCAATGAGCAGTTCTTC. It is translated as CASSNGLAGALNEQFF.

The genes are TRBV2 and TRBJ1-5, with D possibly being TRBD1 (6 bases). The germline CDR1 and CDR2 sequences are SNHLY and FYNNEI. The CDR3 is 13 amino acids. Trimming removed 7 bases from V and 6 bases from J, with 13 bases in between. The DNA of the CDR3 is TGTGCCAGCAACTTAAAAGGGGGTCAGCCCCAGCATTTT. It codes for CASNLKGGQPQHF.

CDR3 DNA: TGTGCCAGCAGCTTAGCGCTGGGGGGGGTGGCTTTCTTT. This encodes CASSLALGGVAFF. The chain is built from TRBV7-9 and TRBJ1-1, with a weak D call TRBD1 (5 bases). This CDR3 is 13 amino acids long. Germline V lookup: CDR1 SEHNR, CDR2 FQNEAQ (reference sequence). V dropped 0 bases and J dropped 11 bases, with 13 bases sitting between them.

The chain uses TRBV25-1 and TRBJ1-1, with D possibly being TRBD1 (6 bases). The V gene's germline CDR1 is MGHDK and CDR2 SYGVNS. V was trimmed by 11 bases and J by 0 bases, leaving 19 bases between them. The CDR3 spans 15 residues. The chain's CDR3 is CAGTTGLGMNTEAFF. For the CDR3, the DNA is TGTGCCGGAACAACAGGGTTAGGGATGAACACTGAAGCTTTCTTT.

This chain uses TRBV5-5 with TRBJ2-7; TRBD1 aligns across 8 bases. This CDR3 region has 15 residues. V trimming: 0 bases; J trimming: 2 bases; junction bases outside the gene matches: 4. Germline CDR1 reads SGHKS; CDR2 reads YYEKEE (reference sequence). CDR3 region: CASSLAGQATYEQYF. CDR3 DNA: TGTGCCAGCAGCTTGGCGGGACAGGCCACCTACGAGCAGTACTTC.

The chain couples TRBV6-5 to TRBJ1-1; D not certain. CDR3 size: 15 residues. With 0 bases removed from V and 8 bases from J, the gap between germline ends came to 16 bases. CDR1 is MNHEY, CDR2 SVGAGI, per germline. The CDR3 sequence is CASSYSIIGGREAFF. CDR3 sequence (DNA): TGTGCCAGCAGTTACTCAATAATCGGAGGGAGAGAAGCTTTCTTT.

CDR3: CASSYPGTGNYGYTF. The CDR3, as DNA: TGTGCCAGCAGTTACCCCGGGACAGGGAACTATGGCTACACCTTC. The V call is TRBV6-5, the J call TRBJ1-2; 9 positions match TRBD1. V was pared by 2 bases and J by 2 bases, with 3 bases of the junction left unmatched. Germline lookup yields CDR1 MNHEY and CDR2 SVGAGI. This CDR3 spans 15 amino acids.

The chain has TRBV10-3 and TRBJ1-2; D unresolved. Trimming pared 0 bases from V and 2 bases from J, leaving 7 bases between. The germline gives CDR1 ENHRY, CDR2 SYGVKD. This CDR3 is 14 amino acids long. The CDR3 DNA is TGTGCCATCAGTGAGTCTCCGGTAAACTATGGCTACACCTTC. It codes for CAISESPVNYGYTF.

The V call is TRBV5-1, the J call TRBJ2-1; TRBD2 matches 9 bases. The CDR3 extends over 16 amino acids. The ends lost 3 bases at V and 4 bases at J; junction bases unmatched: 8. Germline CDR1 is SGHRS and CDR2 is YFSETQ. The CDR3 region is CASSSGLLAGYNEQFF. The CDR3 DNA follows: TGCGCCAGCAGCTCCGGCTTACTAGCGGGTTACAATGAGCAGTTCTTC.

The chain employs TRBV6-1 and TRBJ1-2; 8 bases agree with TRBD1. Trimming at V came to 6 bases and at J to 6 bases, leaving 6 bases not matched to a gene. This CDR3 has 13 residues. In germline, CDR1 is MNHNS, CDR2 SASEGT. In nucleotides, the CDR3 is TGTGCCAGCAGGATGACAGGGGTGGATGGCTACACCTTC. This translates into CASRMTGVDGYTF.

The rearrangement joins TRBV7-9 to TRBJ1-1, with D perhaps matching TRBD1 (6 bases). Between the trimmed V and J ends, which lost 9 bases and 9 bases, there was a span of 23 bases. CDR3 size: 14 residues. CDR1 is SEHNR, CDR2 FQNEAQ, per germline (reference sequence). The CDR3 reads CARAKQGRSAKAFF. For the CDR3, the DNA is TGTGCCAGAGCGAAACAGGGTCGTTCAGCGAAAGCTTTCTTT.

The CDR3 spells CASSFNWGQTSGGTTDTQYF. CDR3 in DNA: TGTGCCAGCAGTTTTAACTGGGGCCAGACTAGCGGGGGGACCACAGATACGCAGTATTTT. This chain joins TRBV28 and TRBJ2-3, with 13 positions matching TRBD2. CDR1 and CDR2 (germline): MDHEN, SYDVKM. This CDR3 is 20 amino acids long. Trimming cost V 3 bases and J 2 bases; bases outside gene matches: 14.